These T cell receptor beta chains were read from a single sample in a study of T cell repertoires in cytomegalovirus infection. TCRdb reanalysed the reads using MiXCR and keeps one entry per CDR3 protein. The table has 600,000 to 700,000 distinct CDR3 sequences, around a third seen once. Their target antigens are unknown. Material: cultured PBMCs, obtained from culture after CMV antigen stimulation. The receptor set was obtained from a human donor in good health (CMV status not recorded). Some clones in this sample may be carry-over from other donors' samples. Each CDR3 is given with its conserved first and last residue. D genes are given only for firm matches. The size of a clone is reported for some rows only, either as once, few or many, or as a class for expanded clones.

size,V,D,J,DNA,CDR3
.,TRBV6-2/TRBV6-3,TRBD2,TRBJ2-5,TGTGCCAGCAGTTACGAAAGGACTAGCGGGGGAGAGACCCAGTACTTC,CASSYERTSGGETQYF
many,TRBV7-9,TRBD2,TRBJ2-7,TGTGCCAGCAGCTTAGCGGGACTAGCGGGAGTTGTCGAGCAGTACTTC,CASSLAGLAGVVEQYF
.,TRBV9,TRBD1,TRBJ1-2,TGTGCCAGCAGCTCGGGACACCCCAGGGGGCCTAACTATGGCTACACCTTC,CASSSGHPRGPNYGYTF
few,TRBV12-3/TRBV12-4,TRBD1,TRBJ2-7,TGTGCCACCCCGTTAAGGGCCCACCTGCCTGGACAGGCCCACGAGCAGTACTTC,CATPLRAHLPGQAHEQYF
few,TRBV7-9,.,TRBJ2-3,TGTGCCAGCAGCTGGGGATTATTGTTACGGACGCAGTATTTT,CASSWGLLLRTQYF
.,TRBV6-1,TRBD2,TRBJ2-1,TGTGCCAGCCGGGAGCCTAGCGGGGACAATGAGCAGTTCTTC,CASREPSGDNEQFF
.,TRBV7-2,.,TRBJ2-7,TGTGCCAGCAGAGTAGCGCCCTTCTACGAGCAGTACTTC,CASRVAPFYEQYF
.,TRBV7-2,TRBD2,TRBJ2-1,TGTGCCAGCAGCTTAGGGGGGTATGGGACTAGCATGTTCTTC,CASSLGGYGTSMFF
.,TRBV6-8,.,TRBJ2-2,TGTGCCAGCAGTTATGCCGTCGGGGAGCTGTTTTTT,CASSYAVGELFF
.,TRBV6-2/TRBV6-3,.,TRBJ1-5,TGTGCCAGCAACTACAGGGAAGGTCAGCCCCAGCATTTT,CASNYREGQPQHF
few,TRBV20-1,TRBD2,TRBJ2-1,TGCAGTGCTAGTCCCGGGACTAGGGTTAATGAGCAGTTCTTC,CSASPGTRVNEQFF
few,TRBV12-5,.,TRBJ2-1,TGTGCTAGTGGTTTGAATTATGTGAATGAGCAGTTCTTC,CASGLNYVNEQFF
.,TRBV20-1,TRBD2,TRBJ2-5,TGCAGTGCTCCGAGGGGAGGGGAAGAGACCCAGTACTTC,CSAPRGGEETQYF
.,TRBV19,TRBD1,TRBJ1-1,TGTGCCAGTAAAAGACAGGGGGCGGACACTGAAGCTTTCTTT,CASKRQGADTEAFF
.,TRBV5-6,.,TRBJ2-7,TGTGCCAGCAGCCCAGGGATCAACGAGCAGTACTTC,CASSPGINEQYF
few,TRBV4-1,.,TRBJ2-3,TGCGCCAGCAGTTACCGGTCAGGCACAGATACGCAGTATTTT,CASSYRSGTDTQYF
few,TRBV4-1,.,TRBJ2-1,TGCGCCAGCAGCAAGATGGAGGGCCATGAGCAGTTCTTC,CASSKMEGHEQFF
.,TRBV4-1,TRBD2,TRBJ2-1,TGCGCCAGCAGCCAAGAAAAAGCGGGAGGCCCCTCCTACAATGAGCAGTTCTTC,CASSQEKAGGPSYNEQFF
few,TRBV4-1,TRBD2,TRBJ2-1,TGCGCCAGCAGCCAGGTAGCGGGGGGACTCAATGAGCAGTTCTTC,CASSQVAGGLNEQFF
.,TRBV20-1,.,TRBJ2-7,TGCAGTGCTAAGACTGGGTTATACGAGCAGTACTTC,CSAKTGLYEQYF
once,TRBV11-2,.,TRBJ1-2,TGTGCCAGCAGCTTAGGACCCAGGGGTGGATATGGCTACACCTTC,CASSLGPRGGYGYTF
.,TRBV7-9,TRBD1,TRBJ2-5,TGTGCCAGCAGCACCAACCGGGACAGCCAAGAGACCCAGTACTTC,CASSTNRDSQETQYF
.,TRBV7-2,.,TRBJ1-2,TGTGCCAGCAGCCTGAGTCCAGGGCAGGGGGGCTACACCTTC,CASSLSPGQGGYTF
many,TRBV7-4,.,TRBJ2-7,TGTGCCAGCAGCCACATAGCGTGGGCAGGGCAAACCTACGAGCAGTACTTC,CASSHIAWAGQTYEQYF
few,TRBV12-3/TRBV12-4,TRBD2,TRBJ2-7,TGTGCCAGCAGATCCGGGACTAGCGGTTCCTACGAGCAGTACTTC,CASRSGTSGSYEQYF
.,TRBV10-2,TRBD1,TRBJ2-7,TGCGCCAGCACATCGACAGGGGGCTACGAGCAGTACTTC,CASTSTGGYEQYF
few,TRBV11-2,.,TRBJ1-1,TGTGCCAGCAGCTTATCCGGGGGAAGTGTTGGAGCTTTCTTT,CASSLSGGSVGAFF
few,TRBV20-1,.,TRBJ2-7,TGCAGTGCTCTCGTCGGGACCTACGAGCAGTACTTC,CSALVGTYEQYF
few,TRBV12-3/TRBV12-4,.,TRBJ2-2,TGTGCCAGCGCTAAGGGACCCGACACCGGGGAGCTGTTTTTT,CASAKGPDTGELFF
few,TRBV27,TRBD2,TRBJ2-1,TGTGCCAGCAGTATCTCCGGGACTACCTACAATGAGCAGTTCTTC,CASSISGTTYNEQFF
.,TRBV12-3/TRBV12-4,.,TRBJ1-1,TGTGCCAGCAGTTTAGCGCTAAACCGTGGATATCGTACTGAAGCTTTCTTT,CASSLALNRGYRTEAFF
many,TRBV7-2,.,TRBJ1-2,TGTGCCAGCAGCCCCCGGGGGTATGGCTACACCTTC,CASSPRGYGYTF
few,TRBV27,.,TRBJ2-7,TGTGCCAGCAGTCCAAGGTTGGGGACCAACGAGCAGTACTTC,CASSPRLGTNEQYF
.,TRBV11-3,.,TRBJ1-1,TGTGCCAGCAGCGAGAGGGACGGTGAAGCTTTCTTT,CASSERDGEAFF
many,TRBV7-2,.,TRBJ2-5,TGTGCCAGTTCGGTTAGGGGCAGGCCCCCGGAGACCCAGTACTTC,CASSVRGRPPETQYF
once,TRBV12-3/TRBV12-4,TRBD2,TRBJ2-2,TGTGCCAGCAGTTTTAGGGGCCGGGGGCTAGCGGGAGTTACCGGGGAGCTGTTTTTT,CASSFRGRGLAGVTGELFF
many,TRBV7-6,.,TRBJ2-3,TGTGCCAGCAGCTTAGCGTCCATGGTTACGCAGTATTTT,CASSLASMVTQYF
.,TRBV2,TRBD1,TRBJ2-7,TGTGCCAGCGCGCTACGGGACAGGGGTGCCTACGAGCAGTACTTC,CASALRDRGAYEQYF
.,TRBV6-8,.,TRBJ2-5,TGTGCCAGCAGTTACTCATCCAGTCAAGAGACCCAGTACTTC,CASSYSSSQETQYF
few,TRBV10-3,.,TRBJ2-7,TGTGCCATCAGTCGGACGGCCTCCTACGAGCAGTACTTC,CAISRTASYEQYF
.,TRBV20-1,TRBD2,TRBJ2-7,TGCAGTGCTACGACTAGCGGGGCCTACGAGCAGTACTTC,CSATTSGAYEQYF
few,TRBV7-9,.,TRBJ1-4,TGTGCCAGCAGTCCAAACCAGGGAGACGGTGAAAAACTGTTTTTT,CASSPNQGDGEKLFF
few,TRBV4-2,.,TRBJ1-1,TGTGCCAGCAGCCAAGTACAGGTGGATGAAGCTTTCTTT,CASSQVQVDEAFF
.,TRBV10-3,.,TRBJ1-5,TGTGCCATCAGTGACAGGGGTGCGGAACAGCCCCAGCATTTT,CAISDRGAEQPQHF
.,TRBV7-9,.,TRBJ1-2,TGTGCCAGCAGCTTAGGGGTTGCTAGGGTACAGGGTAGAAACTATGGCTACACCTTC,CASSLGVARVQGRNYGYTF
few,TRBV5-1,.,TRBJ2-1,TGCGCCAGCAGCTCGTCGGGCGAGGCCTACAATGAGCAGTTCTTC,CASSSSGEAYNEQFF
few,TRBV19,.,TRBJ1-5,TGTGCCAGTAGTATAGGTACCTGGCCCCAGCATTTT,CASSIGTWPQHF
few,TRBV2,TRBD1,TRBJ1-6,TGTGCCAGCATTGTGGACAGGGGTGACTCACCCCTCCACTTT,CASIVDRGDSPLHF